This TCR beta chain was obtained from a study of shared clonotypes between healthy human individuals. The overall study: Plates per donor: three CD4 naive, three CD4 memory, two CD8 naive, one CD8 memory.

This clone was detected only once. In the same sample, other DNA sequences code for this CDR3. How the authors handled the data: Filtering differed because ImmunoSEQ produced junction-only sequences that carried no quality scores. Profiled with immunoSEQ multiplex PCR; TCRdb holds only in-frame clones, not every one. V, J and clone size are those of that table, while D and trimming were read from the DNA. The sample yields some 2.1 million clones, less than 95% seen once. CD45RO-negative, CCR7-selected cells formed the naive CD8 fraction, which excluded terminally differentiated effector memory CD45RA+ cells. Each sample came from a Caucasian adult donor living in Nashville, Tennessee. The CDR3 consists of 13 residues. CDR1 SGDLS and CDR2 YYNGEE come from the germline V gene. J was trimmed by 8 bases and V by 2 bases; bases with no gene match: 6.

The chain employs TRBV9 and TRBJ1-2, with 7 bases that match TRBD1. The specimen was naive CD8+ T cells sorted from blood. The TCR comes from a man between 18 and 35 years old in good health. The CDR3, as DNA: TGTGCCAGCAGCGTCCAGGGAGGGGGCGGCTACACCTTC. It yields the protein CASSVQGGGGYTF.